These T cell receptor beta chains were read from a single sample in a study of cytomegalovirus exposure and HLA in healthy donors. This table comes from immunoSEQ multiplex PCR, and its TCRdb copy is limited to in-frame clones, with some not included. The sample includes under 200,000 clones, 75% to 90% seen only once; the top ten take around 2%. Source material: PBMCs. The receptors were sampled from a human donor in good health. Each CDR3 is given with its conserved first and last residue. A D gene is named only where the DNA matches it firmly. Clone size is shown for a subset of rows, as once, few, many or a class of expanded clone.

j_call v_call clone_size d_call cdr3_aa cdr3_nt
TRBJ2-1 TRBV7-2 - - CASSYDRYNEQFF TGTGCCAGCAGCTACGACAGGTACAATGAGCAGTTCTTC
TRBJ2-5 TRBV11-2 - TRBD1 CASSLAATGERETQYF TGTGCCAGCAGCTTAGCTGCGACAGGGGAGAGGGAGACCCAGTACTTC
TRBJ1-1 TRBV7-9 few TRBD1 CASSFSETQGIPEAFF TGTGCCAGCAGCTTCTCCGAAACACAGGGGATACCTGAAGCTTTCTTT
TRBJ2-2 TRBV5-1 - TRBD1 CASSLDRGSGELFF TGCGCCAGCAGCCTCGACAGGGGATCCGGGGAGCTGTTTTTT
TRBJ2-1 TRBV5-4 once TRBD2 CASSLGGGGGYVEQFF TGTGCCAGCAGCTTGGGGGGCGGCGGGGGGTATGTTGAGCAGTTCTTC
TRBJ1-6 TRBV7-9 few - CASSLVAGGSYNSPLHF TGTGCCAGCAGCTTAGTGGCAGGAGGCTCCTATAATTCACCCCTCCACTTT
TRBJ2-3 TRBV7-9 - TRBD1 CASSLDRVNTQYF TGTGCCAGCAGCCTAGACAGGGTCAATACGCAGTATTTT
TRBJ2-1 TRBV19 - TRBD2 CASSPRTSHNEQFF TGTGCCAGTAGTCCACGGACTAGCCACAATGAGCAGTTCTTC
TRBJ1-1 TRBV4-1 - TRBD1 CASSQLSGGTEIKMNTEAFF TGCGCCAGCAGCCAACTTTCAGGCGGGACAGAAATCAAGATGAACACTGAAGCTTTCTTT
TRBJ1-2 TRBV7-2 few - CASSPSRGWLYGYTF TGTGCCAGCAGCCCTTCCCGGGGTTGGTTGTATGGCTACACCTTC
TRBJ1-1 TRBV15 - TRBD1 CATSRDRGALWDTEAFF TGTGCCACCAGCAGGGACAGGGGGGCGTTATGGGACACTGAAGCTTTCTTT
TRBJ2-3 TRBV2 - - CASSEKSETDTQYF TGTGCCAGCAGCGAAAAGAGTGAGACAGATACGCAGTATTTT
TRBJ1-1 TRBV5-4 - TRBD1 CASSIRDSPEAFF TGTGCCAGCAGCATCCGGGACAGCCCTGAAGCTTTCTTT
TRBJ1-1 TRBV4-3 - - CASSQSWSRGNTEAFF TGCGCCAGCAGCCAAAGTTGGTCCCGAGGGAACACTGAAGCTTTCTTT
TRBJ2-7 TRBV7-2 - - CASGAEPYEQYF TGTGCCAGCGGGGCGGAACCCTACGAGCAGTACTTC
TRBJ1-5 TRBV2 once - CASSEPGFPGNQPQHF TGTGCCAGCAGTGAACCAGGGTTTCCAGGCAATCAGCCCCAGCATTTT
TRBJ1-1 TRBV6-5 - - CASSYEGGTAFF TGTGCCAGCAGTTACGAAGGGGGAACGGCTTTCTTT
TRBJ2-2 TRBV6-5 - TRBD2 CASSGTRGLTGELFF TGTGCCAGCAGCGGGACTAGAGGTCTCACCGGGGAGCTGTTTTTT
TRBJ2-7 TRBV7-9 - TRBD1 CASSLTGNRGYEQYF TGTGCCAGCAGCTTAACGGGAAACAGGGGATACGAGCAGTACTTC
TRBJ1-5 TRBV7-2 once - CASSPTAYSNQPQHF TGTGCCAGCAGCCCGACAGCTTATAGCAATCAGCCCCAGCATTTT
TRBJ2-2 TRBV29-1 - TRBD2 CSVGTSVNTGELFF TGCAGCGTTGGGACTAGCGTGAACACCGGGGAGCTGTTTTTT
TRBJ1-6 TRBV7-2 - TRBD1 CASSRDSYNSPLHF TGTGCCAGCAGCAGGGACAGCTATAATTCACCCCTCCACTTT
TRBJ2-1 TRBV4-2 - TRBD2 CASSQDPRLAGVYYNEQFF TGTGCCAGCAGCCAAGACCCCAGGCTAGCGGGGGTCTATTACAATGAGCAGTTCTTC
TRBJ2-7 TRBV18 - TRBD1 CASSQDRGPYEQYF TGTGCCAGCTCACAGGACAGGGGGCCCTACGAGCAGTACTTC
TRBJ2-7 TRBV13 once - CASSLGQTAEQYF TGTGCCAGCAGCTTAGGCCAGACAGCCGAGCAGTACTTC
TRBJ1-2 TRBV5-1 once - CASSLEGRAGYTF TGCGCCAGCAGCTTGGAGGGCAGGGCTGGCTACACCTTC
TRBJ2-7 TRBV29-1 - TRBD2 CSVEQTSGGTYEQYF TGCAGCGTTGAACAGACTAGCGGGGGGACCTACGAGCAGTACTTC
TRBJ2-1 TRBV6-1 few - CASSEAADSYNEQFF TGTGCCAGCAGTGAAGCGGCCGACTCCTACAATGAGCAGTTCTTC
TRBJ1-4 TRBV5-1 once TRBD1 CASSLDREGSPNEKLFF TGCGCCAGCAGCCTGGACAGGGAAGGTTCTCCTAATGAAAAACTGTTTTTT
TRBJ1-2 TRBV4-1 - - CASSQDGFLYTF TGCGCCAGCAGCCAAGACGGGTTCCTCTACACCTTC
TRBJ2-3 TRBV11-3 - TRBD2 CASSLGLATDTQYF TGTGCCAGCAGCTTAGGACTAGCAACAGATACGCAGTATTTT
TRBJ1-5 TRBV5-8 - - CASSSNRVHQPQHF TGTGCCAGCAGCTCGAACAGGGTTCATCAGCCCCAGCATTTT
TRBJ1-2 TRBV9 - - CASGPTGIYGYTF TGTGCCAGCGGGCCAACAGGGATATATGGCTACACCTTC
TRBJ2-2 TRBV18 - - CASSPRDVGLTGELFF TGTGCCAGCTCACCACGGGATGTCGGACTCACCGGGGAGCTGTTTTTT
TRBJ1-6 TRBV9 - TRBD1 CASSPPGQGWSPLHF TGTGCCAGCAGCCCCCCCGGACAGGGCTGGTCACCCCTCCACTTT
TRBJ1-2 TRBV20-1 - - CSAYARAGYTF TGCAGTGCTTACGCCAGGGCAGGCTACACCTTC
TRBJ1-2 TRBV5-5 - - CASSPDIYYGYTF TGTGCCAGCAGTCCCGACATATACTATGGCTACACCTTC
TRBJ1-1 TRBV7-2 once - CASSLAAGAEAFF TGTGCCAGCAGCTTAGCAGCAGGGGCCGAAGCTTTCTTT
TRBJ2-7 TRBV6-5 once - CASSRTESSYEQYF TGTGCCAGCAGTCGGACAGAGAGCTCCTACGAGCAGTACTTC
TRBJ1-1 TRBV4-3 - - CASSQDSGGTEAFF TGCGCCAGCAGCCAAGATTCGGGTGGGACTGAAGCTTTCTTT
TRBJ1-1 TRBV19 - - CASSIGVNTEAFF TGTGCCAGTAGTATCGGTGTGAACACTGAAGCTTTCTTT